The source of this T cell receptor (beta chain) is a study of vaccination and CD4 T cells after COVID-19. This clonotype was picked up a small number of times. The antigen is unknown. Study conclusions and caveats: Among reactive clones from convalescent patients, a median 86.3% appeared only post-vaccination.

The CDR3 contains 13 residues. Germline values: CDR1 LNHNV, CDR2 YYDKDF (reference sequence). The V end was cut by 0 bases, the J end by 2 bases, with 2 bases between. The treatment here: approximately nine-day PBMC culture with coronavirus spike peptide pools or control peptides (ViraFEST assay). The unexposed donor provided CD4+ T cells, which were taken before the COVID-19 pandemic (2011-2018). Once obtained from cultured CD4+ T cells, the DNA was sequenced using the Oncomine TCR Beta short-read assay. The template was genomic DNA from cultured CD4+ T cells. TCRdb processed the PCR reads anew with MiXCR; each CDR3 protein has one entry. This sample carries approximately 9,800 distinct CDR3 sequences, around 33% of them seen once, and the ten largest clones take 22%.

The TCR sequence derives from a human donor in good health. The chain carries TRBV15 and TRBJ1-3; no reliable D call. Input material: CD4+ T cells from blood, cultured in vitro. The CDR3 bases are TGTGCCACCAGCAGAGACCCTGGAAACACCATATATTTT. Translated: CATSRDPGNTIYF.